A single sample gave rise to the 3 T cell receptor beta chains below, sequenced in a study of early T cells in non-severe SARS-CoV-2 infection. TCRdb re-analysed the 5' RACE reads in MiXCR, keeping a single row per CDR3 protein. The table shows 65,000 to 75,000 distinct CDR3 sequences, with roughly 11% occurring only once. The sample taken for sequencing was whole blood. Source of these receptors: an adult who was a healthcare worker with PCR-confirmed SARS-CoV-2 infection or an uninfected control (not recorded which).

This clonotype appeared many times. The chain combines TRBV19 with TRBJ2-6; possibly TRBD1 or TRBD2 for D (5 bases each). Germline CDR1 is LNHDA and CDR2 is SQIVND (reference sequence). V shed 5 bases and J shed 0 bases, with 8 bases lying between them. CDR3 length equals 15 residues. Here the CDR3 reads CASSPGSSGANVLTF. The CDR3, as DNA: TGTGCCAGTAGTCCAGGGAGCTCTGGGGCCAACGTCCTGACTTTC. The variable domain in full, completed from reference TRBV19 and TRBJ2-6, reads DGGITQSPKYLFRKEGQNVTLSCEQNLNHDAMYWYRQDPGQGLRLIYYSQIVNDFQKGDIAEGYSVSREKKESFPLTVTSAQKNPTAFYLCASSPGSSGANVLTFGAGSRLTVL.

This clonotype was detected many times. The rearrangement joins TRBV12-3 or TRBV12-4 to TRBJ1-1; no reliable D call. The CDR3 runs 13 residues. V lost 3 bases and J lost 3, with 8 bases in between. The CDR3 reads CASSLQEHTEAFF. Here the CDR3 DNA reads TGTGCCAGCAGTTTGCAGGAGCACACTGAAGCTTTCTTT.

This clonotype came up many times. This sequence joins TRBV5-6 and TRBJ2-7; TRBD1 might be the D (5 bases). V lost 0 bases and J lost 4, with 11 bases in between. The CDR3 extends over 14 amino acids. From germline, CDR1 is SGHDT and CDR2 YYEEEE. This CDR3 reads CASSLAQGTYEQYF. The CDR3 DNA sequence: TGTGCCAGCAGCTTGGCGCAGGGTACGTACGAGCAGTACTTC.